This TCR beta chain was profiled in a study of T cells in Graves' hyperthyroidism and ophthalmopathy. Amplification of TCR beta CDR3 regions used RNA as the template. The primer set for the first-round RT-PCR of the TCR CDR3 was HTBI. Each CDR3 protein gets one entry after TCRdb re-called the multiplex PCR reads with MiXCR. This sample has 600,000 to 750,000 distinct CDR3 sequences, with 17% found just once. In germline, CDR1 is MNHEY, CDR2 SVGAGI. The V end lost 6 bases, the J end lost 4 bases, and 12 bases lay between the germline ends. This CDR3 spans 14 amino acids. The definition of stable Graves' hyperthyroidism was no ophthalmopathy progression within 18 months.

Sequenced material: blood. This receptor was obtained from a man in his forties or fifties with Graves' hyperthyroidism. J is TRBJ2-2 and V is TRBV6-5, with D perhaps being TRBD1 or TRBD2 (5 bases each). The CDR3 protein is CASRGTTGTGELFF. The CDR3 DNA follows: TGTGCCAGCAGGGGGACGACCGGCACCGGGGAGCTGTTTTTT.